The 28 T cell receptor beta chains below all came from one sample that was sequenced in a study of cytomegalovirus exposure and HLA in healthy donors (dated by TCRdb to about 2017). The receptor library was made with the immunoSEQ multiplex PCR assay. A mixture of 60 forward primers for TCR Vbeta segments and 13 reverse primers for TCR Jbeta segments was used in the multiplex PCR. TCRdb stores this immuneACCESS table with in-frame sequences only. Part of the clones is absent; in the studies checked, under half of the shortfall reflects unresolved V genes, and no reason is known for the rest. The sample profile shows around 180,000 clones; around 81% of them were found once. More than 1.5% of the sample is taken by the ten largest. Sequenced material: PBMCs. Every receptor here comes from a man in his late teens or twenties in good health and CMV-seronegative.

This clone was recorded only once. This chain links TRBV25-1 with TRBJ1-2; D possibly corresponds to TRBD1 (5 bases). V gave up 4 bases and J gave up 6 bases, with 9 bases separating them. The germline V gene encodes CDR1 MGHDK and CDR2 SYGVNS. This CDR3 contains 12 residues. The CDR3 DNA sequence: TGTGCCAGCAGTGCCAGGGTCAATGGCTACACCTTC. This translates into CASSARVNGYTF.

As for this clone: One end of the junction is discordant with germline, which a read error may explain. The chain is built from TRBV7-9 and TRBJ1-1; D is ambiguous. Germline V gene lookup returns CDR1 SEHNR and CDR2 FQNEAQ (reference sequence). The CDR3 totals 15 residues. The CDR3 DNA reads TGTTCCAGCAGCGCGGCCCAAGGCAGAAACACTGAAGCTTTCTTT. Residues: CSSSAAQGRNTEAFF.

The V call is TRBV4-3, the J call TRBJ1-2, with TRBD1 as a possible D gene (5 bases). CDR1 LGHNA and CDR2 YSLEER come from the germline V gene. This CDR3 comprises 17 residues. V was trimmed by 0 bases and J by 5 bases, leaving 19 bases between them. The CDR3 DNA reads TGCGCCAGCAGCCAAGATCCCGGGCGTGGGGCTTCATATGGCTACACCTTC. As protein: CASSQDPGRGASYGYTF.

This clone has a handful of counts. The rearrangement joins TRBV7-2 to TRBJ1-5; D is unresolved. The CDR3 is 12 residues long. The V end lost 5 bases, the J end lost 3 bases, and 5 bases lay between the germline ends. Germline V gene data show CDR1 as SGHTA and CDR2 as FQGNSA. In DNA form, the CDR3 reads TGTGCCAGCAGCCGGGACAATCAGCCCCAGCATTTT. This encodes CASSRDNQPQHF.

This clone was detected a few times. The rearrangement links TRBV7-9 to TRBJ1-3; D uncertain. V shed 0 bases and J shed 4 bases, with 13 bases lying between them. Germline lookup yields CDR1 SEHNR and CDR2 FQNEAQ (reference sequence). The CDR3 is 16 residues long. The CDR3 nucleotides are TGTGCCAGCAGCTTAGCGCTGAGAGGGTCGGGAAACACCATATATTTT. This encodes CASSLALRGSGNTIYF.

The rearrangement uses TRBV6-1 and TRBJ1-4; D might be TRBD1 (6 bases). With 4 bases removed from V and 7 bases from J, the gap between germline ends came to 19 bases. The CDR3 is 16 amino acids. Germline loops: CDR1 MNHNS, CDR2 SASEGT. The chain's CDR3 is CASSAGASGTAEKLFF. The DNA for the CDR3 is TGTGCCAGCAGTGCAGGGGCCTCCGGGACGGCTGAAAAACTGTTTTTT.

This chain joins TRBV27 and TRBJ2-7, with 9 bases fitting TRBD1. Germline V CDR1 and CDR2: MNHEY, SMNVEV (reference sequence). The J segment lost 4 bases and the V segment lost 5 bases, leaving 12 bases of the junction unmatched. This CDR3 has 16 amino acids. The CDR3 protein is CASSPGQGQGPYEQYF. In DNA form, the CDR3 reads TGTGCCAGCAGTCCCGGGCAAGGACAGGGGCCGTACGAGCAGTACTTC.

V and J are TRBV5-1 and TRBJ2-1; 10 bases agree with TRBD2. After removal of 3 bases from V and 8 bases from J, the junction contained 8 bases not matched to a gene. The CDR3 consists of 15 residues. Germline loops: CDR1 SGHRS, CDR2 YFSETQ. In DNA, the CDR3 is TGCGCCAGCAGCTCGGGACTAGCGCCATGGGATGAGCAGTTCTTC. Protein: CASSSGLAPWDEQFF.

This clone came up a few times. This chain uses TRBV2 with TRBJ2-3; 9 nucleotides match TRBD2. The J segment lost 0 bases and the V segment lost 4 bases, leaving 5 bases of the junction unmatched. The CDR3 covers 16 residues. Per germline, CDR1 SNHLY and CDR2 FYNNEI. CDR3 sequence: CASSAGLAPSTDTQYF. In DNA form, the CDR3 reads TGTGCCAGCAGTGCCGGACTAGCGCCTAGCACAGATACGCAGTATTTT. Drawing the rest from reference TRBV2 and TRBJ2-3, the complete variable domain is EPEVTQTPSHQVTQMGQEVILRCVPISNHLYFYWYRQILGQKVEFLVSFYNNEISEKSEIFDDQFSVERPDGSNFTLKIRSTKLEDSAMYFCASSAGLAPSTDTQYFGPGTRLTVL.

Details on this clone: Other DNA sequences within the sample encode an identical CDR3. CDR3: CASSPRQNTEAFF. DNA of the CDR3: TGTGCCAGCTCACCACGTCAGAACACTGAAGCTTTCTTT. The chain recombines TRBV18 with TRBJ1-1; D is uncertain. This CDR3 is 13 amino acids long. Germline assignment: CDR1 KGHSH and CDR2 LQKENI. V shed 1 base and J shed 1 base, with 4 bases lying between them.

The J gene is TRBJ1-3, the V gene TRBV18; 7 bases agree with TRBD1. CDR3 length equals 15 residues. The V gene's germline CDR1 is KGHSH and CDR2 LQKENI. V was pared by 3 bases and J by 0 bases, with 2 bases of the junction left unmatched. The CDR3 region has the DNA TGTGCCAGCTCACCGGGACAGAGCTCTGGAAACACCATATATTTT. Translation: CASSPGQSSGNTIYF.

This clone was counted once. J is TRBJ2-1 and V is TRBV6-1; 14 positions agree with TRBD2. CDR3 size: 13 residues. CDR1 is MNHNS, CDR2 SASEGT, per germline. V gave up 6 bases and J gave up 12 bases; unmatched junction bases: 4. DNA of the CDR3: TGTGCCAGCAGGGGACTAGCGGGAGTTAGGCAGTTCTTC. It encodes CASRGLAGVRQFF.

This chain connects TRBV6-1 to TRBJ2-4, with 16 positions matching TRBD2. In germline, CDR1 is MNHNS, CDR2 SASEGT. The CDR3 consists of 19 residues. V shed 2 bases, J shed 1 base, and the junction held 5 bases outside the gene matches. CDR3 sequence (DNA): TGTGCCAGCAGTGAACGGGGACTAGCGGGGGGGCCGGCCAAAAACATTCAGTACTTC. Translated, it gives CASSERGLAGGPAKNIQYF.

J is TRBJ2-1 and V is TRBV11-2; 11 positions match TRBD2. The CDR3 runs 16 residues. J gave up 4 bases and V 5 bases, and 7 bases lay outside the gene matches. Germline V lookup: CDR1 SGHAT, CDR2 FQNNGV. DNA for the CDR3: TGTGCCAGCAGCCGATCCGGGACTAGCGGATACAATGAGCAGTTCTTC. Encoded protein: CASSRSGTSGYNEQFF.

The chain couples TRBV11-2 to TRBJ2-3, with unresolved D. This CDR3 region has 12 residues. Germline CDR1 and CDR2: SGHAT and FQNNGV. Trimming cost V 7 bases and J 0 bases, with 5 bases left between them. This chain's CDR3 is CASTPSTDTQYF. The CDR3 bases are TGTGCCAGCACCCCTAGCACAGATACGCAGTATTTT.

The V call is TRBV5-1, the J call TRBJ2-1, with 10 nucleotides matching TRBD2. Per germline, CDR1 SGHRS and CDR2 YFSETQ. CDR3 length equals 19 residues. Unmatched junction bases numbered 16, after V lost 4 bases and J lost 3 bases. The CDR3 DNA follows: TGCGCCAGCAGCGCCCGAGGAAGCGGGAGGGCCGCTTTCTACAATGAGCAGTTCTTC. It translates to CASSARGSGRAAFYNEQFF.

The chain has TRBV27 and TRBJ2-7; D may be TRBD1 (5 bases). Deletions cut 4 bases from V and 0 bases from J, with 13 bases between. Per germline, CDR1 MNHEY and CDR2 SMNVEV (reference sequence). The CDR3 has 15 residues. In DNA, the CDR3 is TGTGCCAGCAGTTCCAGGGCAAGGGTCTCCTACGAGCAGTACTTC. This sequence encodes CASSSRARVSYEQYF.

The rearrangement joins TRBV9 to TRBJ1-4, with 7 bases fitting TRBD1. This CDR3 comprises 14 residues. Germline assignment: CDR1 SGDLS and CDR2 YYNGEE. V was pared by 3 bases and J by 4 bases, with 3 bases of the junction left unmatched. The CDR3 sequence: CASSAGQHNEKLFF. The CDR3 DNA sequence: TGTGCCAGCAGCGCGGGACAGCATAATGAAAAACTGTTTTTT.

The rearrangement joins TRBV11-2 to TRBJ2-2; 11 bases are shared with TRBD2. The junction had 11 bases not matched to a gene; V was cut back by 5 bases and J by 0 bases. Germline CDR1 SGHAT, CDR2 FQNNGV. This CDR3 contains 19 residues. The CDR3 sequence is CASSREFTSGGPNTGELFF. The CDR3 DNA follows: TGTGCCAGCAGCCGTGAATTCACTAGCGGGGGCCCGAACACCGGGGAGCTGTTTTTT.

This clone was observed a few times. V and J are TRBV28 and TRBJ2-3; D gene ambiguous. Germline assignment: CDR1 MDHEN and CDR2 SYDVKM. Between the trimmed V and J ends, which lost 3 bases and 0 bases, there was a span of 7 bases. This CDR3 has 14 residues. CDR3: CASSLVASTDTQYF. Here the CDR3 DNA reads TGTGCCAGCAGTTTGGTGGCTAGCACAGATACGCAGTATTTT.

The V call is TRBV6-6, the J call TRBJ1-4; TRBD1 is a possible D gene (5 bases). The CDR3 has 14 amino acids. Germline-derived CDR1 and CDR2 are MNHNY and SVGAGI (reference sequence). With 2 bases removed from V and 3 bases from J, the gap between germline ends came to 7 bases. This chain's CDR3 is CASSYGRANEKLFF. CDR3 sequence (DNA): TGTGCCAGCAGTTACGGCAGGGCTAATGAAAAACTGTTTTTT.

This chain uses TRBV27 with TRBJ2-7, with 12 bases identical to TRBD2. The germline V gene encodes CDR1 MNHEY and CDR2 SMNVEV (reference sequence). V shed 5 bases and J 2 bases; nucleotides not matched to a gene: 4. The CDR3 sequence is 15 residues long. CDR3 sequence reads: CASSPRLAGAYEQYF. In DNA, the CDR3 is TGTGCCAGCAGTCCTAGACTAGCGGGGGCCTACGAGCAGTACTTC.

This clone appeared a single time. J is TRBJ1-3 and V is TRBV7-2; D remains ambiguous. The germline V gene has CDR1 SGHTA and CDR2 FQGNSA. CDR3 length: 14 amino acids. Between the trimmed V and J ends, which lost 2 bases and 4 bases, there was a span of 9 bases. In DNA, the CDR3 is TGTGCCAGCAGCTTATTTCCAGAAGGAAACACCATATATTTT. Protein product: CASSLFPEGNTIYF. The full variable domain, rest sourced from reference TRBV7-2 and TRBJ1-3, is GAGVSQSPSNKVTEKGKDVELRCDPISGHTALYWYRQSLGQGLEFLIYFQGNSAPDKSGLPSDRFSAERTGGSVSTLTIQRTQQEDSAVYLCASSLFPEGNTIYFGEGSWLTVV.

The chain combines TRBV9 with TRBJ2-1; TRBD2 agrees at 12 bases. The V and J ends lost 4 bases and 9 bases, in that order; junction bases with no gene match: 8. The CDR3 is made up of 15 amino acids. Germline loops: CDR1 SGDLS, CDR2 YYNGEE. The CDR3 loop reads CASSFTSGGRSEQFF. As DNA, the CDR3 is TGTGCCAGCAGCTTTACTAGCGGGGGGCGGAGTGAGCAGTTCTTC.

The chain combines TRBV7-9 with TRBJ2-5; the match to TRBD1 covers 8 bases. The DNA end is a closer match to TRBJ2-7, so the J assignment may be wrong. CDR3 length equals 14 residues. Germline V CDR1 and CDR2: SEHNR, FQNEAQ (reference sequence). DNA of the CDR3: TGTGCCAGCAGCCCCGGGACAGGACGACACGAGCAGTACTTC. Its translation is CASSPGTGRHEQYF.

The chain recombines TRBV19 with TRBJ2-1; possible D gene TRBD2, 6 bases. The CDR3 is 14 amino acids. Trimming left V 6 bases short and J 10 bases short, with 19 bases between. The germline V gene has CDR1 LNHDA and CDR2 SQIVND (reference sequence). The CDR3 sequence is CASSLGLPPKEQFF. The CDR3 DNA sequence: TGTGCCAGTAGCCTGGGACTGCCTCCTAAAGAGCAGTTCTTC.

The V call is TRBV6-6, the J call TRBJ2-7; possibly TRBD1 for D (5 bases). The CDR3 has 15 amino acids. The germline V and J ends were trimmed by 6 bases and 3 bases, with 18 bases remaining between them. CDR1 is MNHNY and CDR2 is SVGAGI in the germline V gene (reference sequence). The CDR3 reads CASSSAGRVDYEQYF. The CDR3 region has the DNA TGTGCCAGCAGCTCCGCCGGCAGGGTTGACTACGAGCAGTACTTC.

CDR3: CASSLVASGSHEQYF. The CDR3 bases are TGTGCCAGCAGCTTAGTGGCTAGCGGGAGTCACGAGCAGTACTTC. The rearrangement links TRBV7-2 to TRBJ2-7, with 10 bases aligning to TRBD2. This CDR3 is built from 15 residues. J gave up 5 bases and V 1 base, and 5 bases lay outside the gene matches. The V gene's germline CDR1 is SGHTA and CDR2 FQGNSA.